Included here is one T cell receptor beta chain sequence, with context. Its antigen remains unknown. The CDR3 spans 14 residues. Trimming took 7 bases from V and 3 from J; bases not matched to a gene: 3. CDR1 LGHNT and CDR2 FRNRAP come from the germline V gene. The data were taken from a study of T cell repertoires in cytomegalovirus infection. One entry per CDR3 protein, called by TCRdb with MiXCR from the reads. The sample yields hundreds of thousands of distinct CDR3 sequences, over 15% seen once. Study-level points and caveats: CMV-specific TCR beta clonotypes restricted by HLA-C were the ones dominating the ex vivo response.

This TCR was sampled from a human donor in good health (CMV status not recorded). Some clones in this sample may be carry-over from other donors' samples. This chain connects TRBV12-5 to TRBJ2-1, with 10 nucleotides matching TRBD1. Sequencing was carried out using PBMCs. The CDR3 DNA reads TGTGCTAGTGTTCGGACAGGGGGCTACAATGAGCAGTTCTTC. Translating gives CASVRTGGYNEQFF.